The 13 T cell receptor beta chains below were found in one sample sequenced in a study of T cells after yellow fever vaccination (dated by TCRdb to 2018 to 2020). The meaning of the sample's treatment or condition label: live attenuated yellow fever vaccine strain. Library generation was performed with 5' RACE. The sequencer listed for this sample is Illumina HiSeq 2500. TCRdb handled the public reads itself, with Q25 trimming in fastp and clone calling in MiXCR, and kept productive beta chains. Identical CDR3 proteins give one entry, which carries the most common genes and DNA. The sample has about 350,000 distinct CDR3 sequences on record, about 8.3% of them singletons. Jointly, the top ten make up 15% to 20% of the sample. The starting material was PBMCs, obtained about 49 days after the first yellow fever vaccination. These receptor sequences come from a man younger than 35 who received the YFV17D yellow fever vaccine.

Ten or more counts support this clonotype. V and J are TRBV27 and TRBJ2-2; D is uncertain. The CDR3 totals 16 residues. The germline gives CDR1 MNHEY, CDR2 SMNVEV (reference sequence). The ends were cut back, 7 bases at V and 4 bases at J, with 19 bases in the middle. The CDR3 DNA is TGTGCCAGCACTGGTCACCGTGCAACGGGCACCGGGGAGCTGTTTTTT. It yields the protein CASTGHRATGTGELFF.

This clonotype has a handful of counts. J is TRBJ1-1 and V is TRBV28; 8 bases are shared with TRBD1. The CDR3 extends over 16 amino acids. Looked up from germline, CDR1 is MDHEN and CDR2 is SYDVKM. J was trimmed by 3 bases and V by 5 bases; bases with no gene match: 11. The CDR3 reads CASSTNRQGRHTEAFF. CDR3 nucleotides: TGTGCCAGCAGTACTAACCGACAGGGGAGGCACACTGAAGCTTTCTTT.

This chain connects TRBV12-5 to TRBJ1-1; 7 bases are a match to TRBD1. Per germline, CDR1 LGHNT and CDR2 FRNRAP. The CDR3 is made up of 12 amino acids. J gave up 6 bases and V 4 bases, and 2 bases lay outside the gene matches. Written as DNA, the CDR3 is TGTGCTAGTGGTTCGACAGGGTCTGAAGCTTTCTTT. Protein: CASGSTGSEAFF. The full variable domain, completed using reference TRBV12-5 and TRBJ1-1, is DARVTQTPRHKVTEMGQEVTMRCQPILGHNTVFWYRQTMMQGLELLAYFRNRAPLDDSGMPKDRFSAEMPDATLATLKIQPSEPRDSAVYFCASGSTGSEAFFGQGTRLTVV.

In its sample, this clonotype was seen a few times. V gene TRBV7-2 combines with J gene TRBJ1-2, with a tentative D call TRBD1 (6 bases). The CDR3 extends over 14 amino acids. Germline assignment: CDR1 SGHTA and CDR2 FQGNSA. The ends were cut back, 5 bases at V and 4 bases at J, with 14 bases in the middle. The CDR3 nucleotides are TGTGCCAGCAGCCCACAGGGTTATAGCTATGGCTACACCTTC. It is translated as CASSPQGYSYGYTF.

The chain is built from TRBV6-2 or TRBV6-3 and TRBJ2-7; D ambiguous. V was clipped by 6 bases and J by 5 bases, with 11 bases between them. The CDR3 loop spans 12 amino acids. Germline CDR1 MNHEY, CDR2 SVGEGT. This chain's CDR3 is CASSLTYDEQYF. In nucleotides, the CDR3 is TGTGCCAGCAGCCTCACGTACGACGAGCAGTACTTC.

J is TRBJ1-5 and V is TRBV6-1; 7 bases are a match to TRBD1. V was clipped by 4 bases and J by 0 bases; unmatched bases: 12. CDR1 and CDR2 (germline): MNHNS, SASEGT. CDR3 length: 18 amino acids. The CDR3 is CASSVKAGGTNSNQPQHF. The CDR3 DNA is TGTGCCAGCAGTGTCAAGGCAGGGGGGACTAATAGCAATCAGCCCCAGCATTTT.

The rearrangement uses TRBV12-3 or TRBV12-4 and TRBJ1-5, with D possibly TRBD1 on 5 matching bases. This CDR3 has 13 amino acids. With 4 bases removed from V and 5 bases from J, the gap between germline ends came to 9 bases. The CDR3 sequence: CASSWGGYQPQHF. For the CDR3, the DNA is TGTGCCAGCAGTTGGGGGGGGTATCAGCCCCAGCATTTT.

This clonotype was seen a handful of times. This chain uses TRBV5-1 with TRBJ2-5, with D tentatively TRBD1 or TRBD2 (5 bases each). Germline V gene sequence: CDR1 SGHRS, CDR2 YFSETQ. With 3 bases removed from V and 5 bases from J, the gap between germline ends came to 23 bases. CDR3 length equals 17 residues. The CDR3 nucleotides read TGCGCCAGCAGCTGGGTAATCCCGGGACCGGCATTGGAGACCCAGTACTTC. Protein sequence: CASSWVIPGPALETQYF.

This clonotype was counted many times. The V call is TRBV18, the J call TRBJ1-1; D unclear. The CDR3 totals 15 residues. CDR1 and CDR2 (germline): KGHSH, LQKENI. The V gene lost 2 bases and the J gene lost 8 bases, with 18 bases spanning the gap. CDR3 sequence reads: CASSPNSNVRGEAFF. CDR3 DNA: TGTGCCAGCTCACCAAATTCAAATGTGAGAGGAGAAGCTTTCTTT.

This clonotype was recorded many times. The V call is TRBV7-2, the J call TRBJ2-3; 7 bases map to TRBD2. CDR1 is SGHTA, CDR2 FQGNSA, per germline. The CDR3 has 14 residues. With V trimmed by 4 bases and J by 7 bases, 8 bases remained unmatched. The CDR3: CASSSVRGGYTQYF. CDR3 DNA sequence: TGTGCCAGCAGCTCCGTAAGGGGAGGGTATACGCAGTATTTT.

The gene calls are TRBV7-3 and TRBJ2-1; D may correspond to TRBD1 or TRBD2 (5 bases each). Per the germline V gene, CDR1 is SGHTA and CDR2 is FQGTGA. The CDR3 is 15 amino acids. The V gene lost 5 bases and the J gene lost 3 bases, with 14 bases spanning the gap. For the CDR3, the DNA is TGTGCCAGCAGCCCAACCGGGACGGACTACAATGAGCAGTTCTTC. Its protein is CASSPTGTDYNEQFF.

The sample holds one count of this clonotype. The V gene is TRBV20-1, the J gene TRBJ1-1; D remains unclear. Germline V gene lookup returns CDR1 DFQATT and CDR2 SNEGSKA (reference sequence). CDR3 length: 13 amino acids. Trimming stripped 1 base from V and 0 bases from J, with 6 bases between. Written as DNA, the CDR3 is TGCAGTGCTAGAGTGGGAGTGAACACTGAAGCTTTCTTT. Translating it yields CSARVGVNTEAFF.

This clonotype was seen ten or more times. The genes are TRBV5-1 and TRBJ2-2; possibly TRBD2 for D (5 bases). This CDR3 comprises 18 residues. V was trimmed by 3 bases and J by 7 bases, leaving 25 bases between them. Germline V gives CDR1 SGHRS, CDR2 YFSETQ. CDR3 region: CASSSLFGPVGRDGELFF. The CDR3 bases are TGCGCCAGCAGCTCGCTTTTTGGGCCAGTCGGTCGGGACGGGGAGCTGTTTTTT.